The 19 T cell receptor beta chains below come from one sample, sequenced in a study of cytomegalovirus exposure and HLA in healthy donors. Amplification used 60 Vbeta primers and 13 Jbeta primers. Here immunoSEQ multiplex PCR was the method, and the copy in TCRdb shows in-frame clones only, minus some. The table includes 95,000 to 150,000 clones, 15% detected once. Material for sequencing was PBMCs. All receptors derive from a woman aged 18-30 years in good health and CMV-seronegative.

The sample holds a few counts of this clone. The rearrangement links TRBV4-1 to TRBJ2-4, with unresolved D. The CDR3 consists of 14 residues. Germline V CDR1 and CDR2: MGHRA, YSYEKL. The V and J ends lost 3 bases and 5 bases respectively, with 11 bases between them. CDR3 in amino acids: CASSQPHLENIQYF. The CDR3 DNA reads TGCGCCAGCAGCCAGCCCCATTTAGAAAACATTCAGTACTTC.

The V call is TRBV28, the J call TRBJ2-7; a weak D match, TRBD2 (6 bases). This CDR3 spans 14 amino acids. Trimming pared 11 bases from V and 2 bases from J, leaving 19 bases between. CDR1 and CDR2 (germline): MDHEN, SYDVKM. CDR3 amino acids: CASRGRDFPYEQYF. CDR3 nucleotides: TGTGCCTCCCGAGGCAGGGACTTTCCCTACGAGCAGTACTTC.

The DNA of the CDR3 is TGTGCCACCAGCAGCGAAATGACAGGGAACGAGCAGTACTTC. Its translation is CATSSEMTGNEQYF. This chain links TRBV15 with TRBJ2-7; 7 bases map to TRBD1. Germline values: CDR1 LNHNV, CDR2 YYDKDF (reference sequence). CDR3 length equals 14 residues. V was clipped by 3 bases and J by 5 bases; unmatched bases: 7.

The chain employs TRBV28 and TRBJ2-5, with 8 nucleotides matching TRBD1. Losses at the gene ends were 5 bases for V and 5 bases for J; bases not matched to a gene: 16. Germline lookup yields CDR1 MDHEN and CDR2 SYDVKM. The CDR3 is 17 amino acids. The DNA for the CDR3 is TGTGCCAGCAGTACCCCCAAGGACAGGGAACCTTGGGAGACCCAGTACTTC. As protein: CASSTPKDREPWETQYF.

The chain joins TRBV7-9 to TRBJ2-1; D not resolved. The CDR3 consists of 15 residues. The V and J ends lost 1 base and 4 bases respectively, with 11 bases between them. The germline V gene has CDR1 SEHNR and CDR2 FQNEAQ (reference sequence). CDR3 sequence: CASSLDQASYNEQFF. The CDR3 DNA reads as TGTGCCAGCAGCTTAGATCAGGCTTCGTACAATGAGCAGTTCTTC.

The chain couples TRBV5-5 to TRBJ1-1, with 8 positions matching TRBD1. The V gene end was trimmed by 0 bases and the J gene end by 3 bases; junction bases not matched to a gene: 7. Germline loops: CDR1 SGHKS, CDR2 YYEKEE (reference sequence). CDR3 length: 16 residues. The chain's CDR3 is CASSLAFGTGYTEAFF. The CDR3 DNA follows: TGTGCCAGCAGCTTGGCTTTTGGGACAGGCTACACTGAAGCTTTCTTT. Full variable domain (outside the CDR3, taken from reference TRBV5-5 and TRBJ1-1): DAGVTQSPTHLIKTRGQQVTLRCSPISGHKSVSWYQQVLGQGPQFIFQYYEKEERGRGNFPDRFSARQFPNYSSELNVNALLLGDSALYLCASSLAFGTGYTEAFFGQGTRLTVV.

This clone has a handful of counts. This chain links TRBV21-1 with TRBJ1-5; the table's D call, TRBD1, has no DNA check behind it. TRBV21-1 is an annotated pseudogene. CDR3 length: 15 amino acids. The CDR3: CASSTTGGDNQPQHF. CDR3 DNA sequence: TGTGCCAGCAGCACGACAGGGGGGGACAATCAGCCCCAGCATTTT.

The gene calls are TRBV28 and TRBJ2-2; D might be TRBD2 (5 bases). CDR1 MDHEN and CDR2 SYDVKM come from the germline V gene. There are 13 residues in the CDR3. V lost 8 bases and J lost 0, with 7 bases in between. The DNA for the CDR3 is TGTGCCAGCCGGGGTTCGAACACCGGGGAGCTGTTTTTT. It specifies CASRGSNTGELFF. Based on the CDR3 plus reference TRBV28 and TRBJ2-2, the full variable domain is DVKVTQSSRYLVKRTGEKVFLECVQDMDHENMFWYRQDPGLGLRLIYFSYDVKMKEKGDIPEGYSVSREKKERFSLILESASTNQTSMYLCASRGSNTGELFFGEGSRLTVL.

This sequence joins TRBV5-1 and TRBJ2-1, with 9 bases lining up with TRBD1. The ends lost 4 bases at V and 5 bases at J; junction bases unmatched: 7. Germline CDR1 reads SGHRS; CDR2 reads YFSETQ. The CDR3 totals 15 residues. CDR3 amino acids: CASSIGQGRHNEQFF. In nucleotides, the CDR3 is TGCGCCAGCAGCATAGGACAGGGGAGACACAATGAGCAGTTCTTC. Full variable domain (remainder filled in from reference TRBV5-1 and TRBJ2-1): KAGVTQTPRYLIKTRGQQVTLSCSPISGHRSVSWYQQTPGQGLQFLFEYFSETQRNKGNFPGRFSGRQFSNSRSEMNVSTLELGDSALYLCASSIGQGRHNEQFFGPGTRLTVL.

In its sample, this clone was seen a few times. This rearrangement joins TRBV2 to TRBJ2-1, with a tentative D call TRBD2 (5 bases). Germline assignment: CDR1 SNHLY and CDR2 FYNNEI. V dropped 11 bases and J dropped 7 bases, with 27 bases sitting between them. The CDR3 length is 16 residues. CDR3 coding DNA: TGTGCCGCCTCCTGGGGAGTAGGCCTCTCCTCTAATGAGCAGTTCTTC. Amino acids: CAASWGVGLSSNEQFF.

In this sample, this clone turned up a few times. The rearrangement links TRBV9 to TRBJ2-6, with 9 bases identical to TRBD1. The CDR3 covers 17 residues. V lost 2 bases to trimming and J lost 1 base; unmatched junction nucleotides: 4. The V gene's germline CDR1 is SGDLS and CDR2 YYNGEE. DNA of the CDR3: TGTGCCAGCAGCGTGGGACAGGGTGGATCTGGGGCCAACGTCCTGACTTTC. Translation gives CASSVGQGGSGANVLTF.

This clone has only a few counts. The V and J genes are TRBV6-6 and TRBJ2-1; D not resolved. Per the germline V gene, CDR1 is MNHNY and CDR2 is SVGAGI (reference sequence). The length of the CDR3 is 13 residues. V lost 5 bases and J 4 bases, leaving 9 bases between the germline ends. CDR3 coding DNA: TGTGCCAGCAGTCCCGACACTTACAATGAGCAGTTCTTC. Translation gives CASSPDTYNEQFF.

The chain recombines TRBV9 with TRBJ1-2; tentatively, D is TRBD1 (6 bases). This CDR3 has 16 amino acids. Germline CDR1 is SGDLS and CDR2 is YYNGEE. V was shortened by 4 bases and J by 8 bases, with 24 bases between the two germline ends. The CDR3 here is CASSTRATTGPLGYTF. The CDR3 bases are TGTGCCAGCAGCACGAGAGCCACAACAGGGCCTTTAGGCTACACCTTC.

This clone showed up just a few times. This chain links TRBV9 with TRBJ1-5, with D unresolved. The CDR3 is 14 residues long. Germline loops: CDR1 SGDLS, CDR2 YYNGEE. Deletions cut 4 bases from V and 9 bases from J, with 17 bases between. CDR3 sequence: CASSRDPVRGPQHF. The CDR3 DNA reads as TGTGCCAGCAGCCGAGATCCAGTACGAGGGCCCCAGCATTTT.

The chain employs TRBV30 and TRBJ1-1; D remains ambiguous. Trimming stripped 2 bases from V and 4 bases from J, with 8 bases between. The CDR3 is made up of 12 amino acids. From germline, CDR1 is GTSNPN and CDR2 SVGIG (reference sequence). CDR3 DNA: TGTGCCTGGAGTCCACCTAGCACTGAAGCTTTCTTT. It encodes CAWSPPSTEAFF.

The V gene is TRBV30, the J gene TRBJ2-7; 9 nucleotides match TRBD2. V shed 3 bases and J 2 bases; nucleotides not matched to a gene: 8. CDR3 length: 15 residues. Germline V gene data show CDR1 as GTSNPN and CDR2 as SVGIG (reference sequence). The CDR3 sequence is CAWRASGIGAYEQYF. In nucleotides, the CDR3 is TGTGCCTGGAGGGCTAGCGGGATAGGGGCCTACGAGCAGTACTTC.

A few counts support this clone. The chain recombines TRBV6-1 with TRBJ1-2, with 7 nucleotides matching TRBD1. CDR1 MNHNS and CDR2 SASEGT come from the germline V gene. The CDR3 length is 14 residues. V was clipped by 4 bases and J by 5 bases; unmatched bases: 7. CDR3 DNA sequence: TGTGCCAGCAGTGCAAACAGGGGTAGATATGGCTACACCTTC. Translated: CASSANRGRYGYTF.

This chain uses TRBV6-5 with TRBJ2-1; D remains unclear. CDR3 length: 13 amino acids. V was clipped by 2 bases and J by 9 bases, with 11 bases between them. Per germline, CDR1 MNHEY and CDR2 SVGAGI. This CDR3 is CASSYQALGEQFF. The CDR3 nucleotides read TGTGCCAGCAGTTACCAGGCTCTGGGTGAGCAGTTCTTC.

The chain links TRBV19 to TRBJ1-2; 7 bases fit TRBD1. J gave up 0 bases and V 9 bases, and 16 bases lay outside the gene matches. CDR3 size: 17 residues. CDR1 and CDR2 (germline): LNHDA, SQIVND (reference sequence). The CDR3 DNA reads as TGTGCCAGAGACTCAAACCGGGACAGCCAAGCTAACTATGGCTACACCTTC. This translates into CARDSNRDSQANYGYTF.